This T cell receptor beta chain is from a study of blood T cell repertoires in COVID-19. Per the study methods: How many nucleated cells were present was estimated from reference gene primer amplification. This table comes from immunoSEQ multiplex PCR, and its TCRdb copy is limited to in-frame clones, with some not included. D and trimming come from the DNA, and the V and J calls and clone size come from that table. The repertoire has over 130,000 clones, over 70% of them found once; the top ten carry 3.9%. The germline gives CDR1 SGHRS, CDR2 YFSETQ. The trim removed 0 bases at V and 5 bases at J, leaving 7 bases unmatched. The CDR3 extends over 16 amino acids. All enrollees were about 18 to 95 years old and from approximately 25 US areas.

The source material was PBMCs or T cells enriched from blood (not recorded which). This chain connects TRBV5-1 to TRBJ2-5; 10 nucleotides agree with TRBD1. The sequence was collected from a man in his forties or fifties in a cohort exposed to, infected with or recovered from COVID-19 (not recorded which). CDR3 sequence: CASSLGKTGGAETQYF. The DNA for the CDR3 is TGCGCCAGCAGCTTGGGAAAGACAGGGGGCGCGGAGACCCAGTACTTC.